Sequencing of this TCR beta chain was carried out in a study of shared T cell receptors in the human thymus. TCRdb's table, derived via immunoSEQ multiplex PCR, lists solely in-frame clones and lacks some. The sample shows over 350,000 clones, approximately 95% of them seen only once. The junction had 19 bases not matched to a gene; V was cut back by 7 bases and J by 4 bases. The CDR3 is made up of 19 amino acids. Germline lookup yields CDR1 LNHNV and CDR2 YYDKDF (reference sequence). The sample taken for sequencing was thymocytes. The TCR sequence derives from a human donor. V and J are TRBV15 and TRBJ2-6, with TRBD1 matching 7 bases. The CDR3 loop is CATTPPPRDSNIGANVLTF. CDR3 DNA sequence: TGTGCCACCACCCCACCGCCCCGGGACAGCAATATAGGGGCCAACGTCCTGACTTTC.